A selection of T cell receptor beta chains follows, all from one sample in a study of cytomegalovirus exposure and HLA in healthy donors. This table comes from immunoSEQ multiplex PCR, and its TCRdb copy is limited to in-frame clones, with some not included. The sample has hundreds of thousands of clones; 65% to 80% are singletons. The specimen was PBMCs. The source is a man aged 40-49 years in good health and CMV-seronegative. Both conserved end residues are part of each CDR3. D genes are given only for firm matches. A clone size is listed for some rows: how often the clone was seen (once, few, many), or a class if it is expanded.

j_call v_call clone_size d_call cdr3_aa cdr3_nt
TRBJ2-3 TRBV10-3 . TRBD2 CAINPGLAGGYTDTQYF TGTGCCATCAATCCGGGACTAGCGGGAGGGTACACAGATACGCAGTATTTT
TRBJ1-1 TRBV6-5 . . CASSTTQGMNTEAFF TGTGCCAGCAGTACCACCCAGGGGATGAACACTGAAGCTTTCTTT
TRBJ1-2 TRBV5-8 . TRBD1 CASSLGTGIGSYTF TGTGCCAGCAGCTTGGGGACAGGGATAGGCAGCTACACCTTC
TRBJ2-1 TRBV5-1 . . CASSLIASSCNEQFF TGCGCCAGCAGCTTGATAGCGAGCTCCTGCAATGAGCAGTTCTTC
TRBJ1-1 TRBV6-5 . TRBD1 CASSYYGTVRAFF TGTGCCAGCAGTTACTACGGGACAGTCCGAGCTTTCTTT
TRBJ2-7 TRBV5-1 . . CASSPGISYEQYF TGCGCCAGCAGTCCAGGGATCTCCTACGAGCAGTACTTC
TRBJ2-3 TRBV28 . TRBD2 CASSPSGSTDTQYF TGTGCCAGCAGCCCTAGCGGGAGCACAGATACGCAGTATTTT
TRBJ2-5 TRBV4-3 . TRBD2 CASSQVGSGAETQYF TGCGCCAGCAGCCAAGTGGGGAGCGGGGCTGAGACCCAGTACTTC
TRBJ1-3 TRBV6-1 few . CASSEALAAGNTIYF TGTGCCAGCAGTGAAGCGTTGGCAGCTGGAAACACCATATATTTT
TRBJ1-2 TRBV4-3 . TRBD1 CASSFRTGGNYGYTF TGCGCCAGCAGCTTCCGGACAGGGGGTAACTATGGCTACACCTTC
TRBJ2-7 TRBV4-3 . TRBD2 CASSQEGTSGSYEQYF TGCGCCAGCAGCCAAGAAGGGACTAGCGGATCCTACGAGCAGTACTTC
TRBJ1-5 TRBV6-9 . TRBD1 CASKMVGTGSNQPQHF TGTGCCAGCAAGATGGTTGGGACAGGGTCCAATCAGCCCCAGCATTTT
TRBJ1-1 TRBV21-1 . . CASSKVRDSEFSVGTEAFF TGTGCCAGCAGCAAAGTACGGGACAGTGAGTTTTCGGTGGGTACTGAAGCTTTCTTT
TRBJ2-7 TRBV4-1 . . CASSQGPTTGTVPYEQYF TGCGCCAGCAGCCAAGGACCCACAACCGGGACTGTCCCCTACGAGCAGTACTTC
TRBJ1-5 TRBV7-2 . . CASSPGEGDQPQHF TGTGCCAGCAGCCCAGGCGAGGGAGATCAGCCCCAGCATTTT
TRBJ1-1 TRBV19 . . CASAPGVNTEAFF TGTGCCAGCGCGCCCGGAGTGAACACTGAAGCTTTCTTT
TRBJ2-1 TRBV2 . TRBD2 CASMEGGSIDEQFF TGTGCCAGCATGGAGGGAGGGTCGATCGATGAGCAGTTCTTC
TRBJ2-3 TRBV5-8 . TRBD2 CASSLGTSGGDTQYF TGTGCCAGCAGCTTGGGGACTAGCGGGGGAGATACGCAGTATTTT
TRBJ2-2 TRBV2 . TRBD2 CASSAQRGASGELFF TGTGCCAGCAGTGCTCAGCGGGGGGCGTCCGGGGAGCTGTTTTTT
TRBJ1-1 TRBV30 few . CAWSVVGPEAFF TGTGCCTGGAGTGTAGTGGGGCCTGAAGCTTTCTTT
TRBJ2-7 TRBV10-3 . . CAISPGAYYEQYF TGTGCCATCAGCCCGGGAGCTTACTACGAGCAGTACTTC
TRBJ1-2 TRBV5-6 . . CASSRDTFKGWNGYTF TGTGCCAGCAGTCGTGACACCTTTAAGGGGTGGAATGGCTACACCTTC
TRBJ2-1 TRBV7-3 . TRBD2 CASSFSGGLSSYNEQFF TGTGCCAGCAGCTTCAGCGGGGGCCTTAGCTCCTACAATGAGCAGTTCTTC
TRBJ2-3 TRBV10-3 . . CAMRTGTDTQYF TGTGCCATGAGAACAGGCACAGATACGCAGTATTTT
TRBJ2-7 TRBV11-2 few TRBD2 CASSLEVTSGGEQYF TGTGCCAGCAGCTTAGAAGTGACTAGCGGGGGAGAGCAGTACTTC
TRBJ2-1 TRBV18 . TRBD1 CASSPPVRQQGLVGEQFF TGTGCCAGCTCACCACCGGTGCGTCAACAGGGGCTTGTCGGTGAGCAGTTCTTC
TRBJ2-3 TRBV27 . TRBD2 CASSFRTSGRDTQYF TGTGCCAGCAGTTTTCGGACTAGCGGGAGAGATACGCAGTATTTT
TRBJ1-2 TRBV27 . . CASSRQGLGYTF TGTGCCAGCAGCCGGCAGGGGTTGGGCTACACCTTC
TRBJ2-7 TRBV7-9 . . CASSLMGGSGNYGGYEQYF TGTGCCAGCAGCTTGATGGGGGGTAGCGGAAACTATGGGGGGTACGAGCAGTACTTC
TRBJ2-7 TRBV5-8 . TRBD1 CASSPPAGTGNYEQYF TGTGCCAGCAGCCCCCCGGCTGGGACAGGGAACTACGAGCAGTACTTC
TRBJ1-6 TRBV13 . . CASSLGRGRSYNSPLHF TGTGCCAGCAGCTTAGGCCGGGGGAGATCCTATAATTCACCCCTCCACTTT
TRBJ2-1 TRBV5-1 . TRBD2 CASSSVAGIYNEQFF TGCGCCAGCAGTTCAGTAGCGGGGATCTACAATGAGCAGTTCTTC
TRBJ1-6 TRBV6-5 few . CATKGGGSPLHF TGTGCCACCAAGGGCGGGGGGTCACCCCTCCACTTT
TRBJ1-3 TRBV7-2 . . CASSLVRVPSGNTIYF TGTGCCAGCAGCTTAGTTCGGGTCCCCTCTGGAAACACCATATATTTT
TRBJ1-5 TRBV2 . . CASSDGGRGQPQHF TGTGCCAGCAGTGATGGAGGACGAGGTCAGCCCCAGCATTTT
TRBJ2-5 TRBV9 . TRBD2 CASSVASGRLETQYF TGTGCCAGCAGCGTAGCTAGCGGGAGACTAGAGACCCAGTACTTC
TRBJ1-2 TRBV6-6 . . CASSSGDYGYTF TGTGCCAGCAGTTCGGGGGACTATGGCTACACCTTC
TRBJ2-6 TRBV13 . TRBD1 CASSSWTGTGANVLTF TGTGCCAGCAGCTCCTGGACAGGGACTGGGGCCAACGTCCTGACTTTC
TRBJ2-3 TRBV4-3 . TRBD2 CASSSGSGAFSDTQYF TGCGCCAGCAGCAGTGGTAGCGGGGCTTTCTCAGATACGCAGTATTTT
TRBJ2-7 TRBV7-9 . . CASSLVAGFYEQYF TGTGCCAGCAGCTTAGTTGCGGGATTCTACGAGCAGTACTTC
TRBJ2-1 TRBV4-2 . . CASSRGGGYNEQFF TGTGCCAGCAGCCGAGGGGGGGGCTACAATGAGCAGTTCTTC
TRBJ2-1 TRBV10-3 . TRBD1 CAISGSPGQGNNEQFF TGTGCCATCAGTGGCTCCCCGGGACAGGGGAACAATGAGCAGTTCTTC
TRBJ2-1 TRBV6-5 . . CASSYQDNRGNEQFF TGTGCCAGCAGTTACCAGGACAACCGGGGGAATGAGCAGTTCTTC
TRBJ2-2 TRBV18 . TRBD2 CASSPVAGGGTYTGELFF TGTGCCAGCTCACCGGTCGCCGGCGGGGGGACCTACACCGGGGAGCTGTTTTTT